The present TCR beta chain was sequenced within a study of cytomegalovirus exposure and HLA in healthy donors. The CDR3 length is 15 residues. Deletions cut 1 base from V and 0 bases from J, with 7 bases between. Germline CDR1 is MGHRA and CDR2 is YSYEKL. Comment on this clone: Antigen unknown.

Findings and limits, study-wide: When analyzed later, a missense DCLRE1C variant was found to be linked to TCR beta V- and J-gene trimming. Solely CMV serostatus was available to characterize immune exposure. Both high specificity and high sensitivity reportedly marked the classifier's diagnosis of cytomegalovirus status. An observed cluster of highly shared sequence variants was recorded as a likely sequencing artifact.

PCR primers comprised 60 Vbeta and 13 Jbeta primers. Produced via immunoSEQ multiplex PCR; TCRdb's table is partial and in-frame only. The sample shows about 140,000 clones, 65% to 90% of them seen only once. The chain joins TRBV4-1 to TRBJ1-3; D ambiguous. Sequenced input: PBMCs. This clonotype was sampled from a female donor in good health and CMV-seronegative. CDR3 nucleotide sequence: TGCGCCAGCAGCCAAGTTGTAGACTCTGGAAACACCATATATTTT. Its translation: CASSQVVDSGNTIYF.